This section outlines one T cell receptor beta chain sequence together with its context. The germline CDR1 and CDR2 sequences are GTSNPN and SVGIG (reference sequence). This CDR3 has 13 amino acids. Losses at the gene ends were 8 bases for V and 5 bases for J; bases not matched to a gene: 8. The sample belongs to a study of blood T cell repertoires in COVID-19. Study summary: The samples span acute and convalescent COVID-19 from the United States, Italy and Spain. T cells, B-cell-depleted T cells, or PBMCs provided the cDNA or gDNA that served as material.

Original handling: From reference gene primer amplification, estimates of nucleated cell counts were derived. This table comes from immunoSEQ multiplex PCR, and its TCRdb copy is limited to in-frame clones, with some not included. D and trimming were read from the DNA, whereas the V and J calls and clone size are those reported in that table. The sample has fewer than 450,000 clones; over 70% are singletons. Seattle's cohort entered during active infection and was followed longitudinally. The TCR was taken from a woman in her forties or fifties with COVID-19, enrolled during active disease. Material: peripheral blood. This sequence joins TRBV30 and TRBJ2-7; 11 bases line up with TRBD1. The CDR3 DNA is TGTGCCGGACGGACAGGGGGCTTAGACGAGCAGTACTTC. Translating it yields CAGRTGGLDEQYF.